The 15 T cell receptor beta chains given below trace back to one sample, sequenced in a study of blood T cells in healthy people across ages. The use of a sample-barcoded 5' primer and a J-beta primer mix characterized a second PCR of roughly 6 to 11 cycles. TCRdb processed the 5' RACE reads anew with MiXCR; each CDR3 protein has one entry. The sample lists 780,000 or so distinct CDR3 sequences, 20% to 30% occurring once. These records were also assigned to another study, of T cells of mothers and their children.

The sequenced material came from blood. Receptor source: a boy between 10 and 17 years old in good health.

This clonotype occurred a few times. The junction departs from germline at one end; a sequencing error may be responsible. The chain combines TRBV7-7 with TRBJ1-1; TRBD1 matches at 8 bases. From germline, CDR1 is SSHAT and CDR2 FNYEAQ (reference sequence). The CDR3 spans 15 residues. Written as DNA, the CDR3 is TGTGCTAGCAGCGAGTGGCAGGGGGCGAGCGCTGAAGCTTTCTTT. Translation: CASSEWQGASAEAFF.

A few counts support this clonotype. The chain recombines TRBV4-3 with TRBJ2-5; D is perhaps TRBD1 (5 bases). CDR1 LGHNA and CDR2 YSLEER come from the germline V gene. V was pared by 4 bases and J by 0 bases, with 12 bases between. CDR3 length: 15 amino acids. The CDR3 DNA is TGCGCCAGCAGCCGGGGCGTCAGGGACCAAGAGACCCAGTACTTC. Encoded protein: CASSRGVRDQETQYF.

A remark on this clonotype: Here the CDR3 omits its conserved ending phenylalanine or tryptophan, so a read error is the likely source. The rearrangement joins TRBV9 to TRBJ2-1; D possibly corresponds to TRBD1 (6 bases). This CDR3 comprises 16 residues. V was cut by 3 bases and J by 1 base, with 14 bases left in between. The V gene's germline CDR1 is SGDLS and CDR2 YYNGEE. The CDR3 is CASSEGDRISYNEQFS. CDR3 DNA: TGTGCCAGCAGCGAGGGAGACAGGATTTCCTACAATGAGCAGTTCTCC.

The rearrangement joins TRBV28 to TRBJ2-6; 9 bases are shared with TRBD1. V lost 6 bases and J lost 4; bases outside the gene matches: 4. The CDR3 extends over 15 amino acids. Per germline, CDR1 MDHEN and CDR2 SYDVKM. In DNA, the CDR3 is TGTGCCAGCAGGGGGGACAGGGCCGGGGCCAACGTCCTGACTTTC. As protein: CASRGDRAGANVLTF.

The CDR3 protein is CASSAPGEQFF. The DNA of the CDR3 is TGTGCCAGCAGTGCCCCGGGGGAGCAGTTCTTC. The chain carries TRBV28 and TRBJ2-1, with D perhaps TRBD2 (5 bases). The length of the CDR3 is 11 residues. Germline V CDR1 and CDR2: MDHEN, SYDVKM. Trimming shortened V by 5 bases and J by 10 bases, and 9 bases separated the two germline ends.

This rearrangement joins TRBV6-1 to TRBJ2-6; D is tentatively TRBD1 or TRBD2 (5 bases each). Germline V gives CDR1 MNHNS, CDR2 SASEGT. The CDR3 is made up of 15 amino acids. Trimming took 3 bases from V and 4 from J, leaving 10 bases between them. CDR3 in DNA: TGTGCCAGCAGTGAGGCAGGGACCGGGGCCAACGTCCTGACTTTC. Translated, it gives CASSEAGTGANVLTF.

The J gene is TRBJ2-5, the V gene TRBV28; D might be TRBD2 (7 bases). The DNA end lines up better with TRBJ2-7; the J call may be wrong. Germline CDR1 MDHEN, CDR2 SYDVKM. This CDR3 spans 15 amino acids. The DNA for the CDR3 is TGTGCCAGCAGAACAGGGACTACGAGCTCCTACGAGCAGTACTTC. It yields the protein CASRTGTTSSYEQYF.

This clonotype was observed at least ten times. This rearrangement joins TRBV24-1 to TRBJ2-2; possible D gene TRBD1, 6 bases. The CDR3 runs to 16 residues. Looked up from germline, CDR1 is KGHDR and CDR2 is SFDVKD. The V end lost 1 base, the J end lost 1 base, and 9 bases lay between the germline ends. In nucleotides, the CDR3 is TGTGCCACCAGTGATTTAACGACAGGGAACACCGGGGAGCTGTTTTTT. It codes for CATSDLTTGNTGELFF.

A note on this clonotype: The germline gene is not matched at one end of the junction; a read error may be the cause. The chain links TRBV6-2 or TRBV6-3 to TRBJ1-1; D possibly corresponds to TRBD1 (6 bases). CDR1 MNHEY and CDR2 SVGEGT come from the germline V gene. This CDR3 is 17 amino acids long. The CDR3 reads CASSYSVGSTGNTEAFF. The CDR3 DNA follows: TGTGCCAGCAGCTACTCGGTTGGGTCAACAGGGAATACTGAAGCTTTCTTT.

This clonotype was observed a handful of times. The rearrangement joins TRBV7-6 to TRBJ2-1; D is unresolved. Matching the DNA end better, TRBJ2-7 makes the J call doubtful. The CDR3 contains 15 residues. Per germline, CDR1 SGHVS and CDR2 FNYEAQ. The CDR3 here is CASSLSGSTGYEQYF. DNA of the CDR3: TGTGCCAGCAGCTTATCGGGCAGCACTGGGTACGAGCAGTACTTC.

The chain is built from TRBV4-2 and TRBJ1-5, with D possibly being TRBD1 (6 bases). The CDR3 has 17 residues. The V and J ends lost 3 bases and 2 bases respectively, with 17 bases between them. Looked up from germline, CDR1 is LGHNA and CDR2 is YNFKEQ. The CDR3 sequence is CASSQAYRDRGNQPQHF. As DNA, the CDR3 is TGTGCCAGCAGCCAGGCATACAGGGATCGTGGCAATCAGCCCCAGCATTTT.

The chain recombines TRBV6-6 with TRBJ2-4; D not certain. Trimming removed 0 bases from V and 6 bases from J, with 15 bases in between. The V gene's germline CDR1 is MNHNY and CDR2 SVGAGI (reference sequence). The CDR3 length is 16 residues. As DNA, the CDR3 is TGTGCCAGCAGTTACTCCTCGGGCAGGTCTTTAAACATTCAGTACTTC. This translates into CASSYSSGRSLNIQYF.

This chain uses TRBV29-1 with TRBJ2-7; possibly TRBD2 for D (6 bases). The CDR3 is made up of 13 amino acids. V shed 7 bases and J shed 0 bases, with 13 bases lying between them. The germline CDR1 and CDR2 sequences are SQVTM and ANQGSEA. CDR3 sequence reads: CSGLGLDSYEQYF. In DNA, the CDR3 is TGCAGCGGTCTGGGACTGGACTCCTACGAGCAGTACTTC.

The J gene is TRBJ1-1, the V gene TRBV12-3 or TRBV12-4; 7 bases map to TRBD1. The CDR3 spans 14 residues. V lost 6 bases to trimming and J lost 8 bases; unmatched junction nucleotides: 12. The CDR3 nucleotides read TGTGCCAGCAGGCTAACAGGGGCCGGGCTGGAAGCTTTCTTT. Encoded protein: CASRLTGAGLEAFF.

The V and J genes are TRBV21-1 and TRBJ2-5; no check of the table's D call, TRBD1, against the DNA was made. The end of the DNA is better explained by TRBJ2-1, so the J call may be wrong. TRBV21-1 is a pseudogene segment. The CDR3 consists of 14 residues. CDR3 nucleotide sequence: TGTGCCAGCAGCAAAGGGGGCTCGGGGAATGAGCAGTTCTTC. This gives the protein CASSKGGSGNEQFF.